This entry lists 14 T cell receptor beta chains sequenced from one sample in a study of identifying expanded T cells in peripheral blood. The data were produced by immunoSEQ multiplex PCR, yet TCRdb's version contains in-frame clones alone and is incomplete. The sample lists about 100,000 clones; around 89% were seen once. The sample consisted of blood. The receptors originated from a person aged 18-69 years in good health.

The V gene is TRBV5-5, the J gene TRBJ2-1; D is perhaps TRBD2 (5 bases). The CDR3 is 15 amino acids. CDR1 is SGHKS and CDR2 is YYEKEE in the germline V gene (reference sequence). V lost 0 bases and J lost 7, with 14 bases in between. CDR3 DNA: TGTGCCAGCAGCTTGGAAGGGATTTCGGGGAATGAGCAGTTCTTC. Amino acid sequence: CASSLEGISGNEQFF.

There are a few counts of this clone. The CDR3 spells CASRPQGAGGYEQYF. Here the CDR3 DNA reads TGTGCCAGCAGGCCTCAGGGAGCGGGGGGCTACGAGCAGTACTTC. This sequence joins TRBV28 and TRBJ2-7; 9 bases align to TRBD2. This CDR3 contains 15 residues. V was clipped by 6 bases and J by 3 bases; unmatched bases: 9. The germline gives CDR1 MDHEN, CDR2 SYDVKM.

The DNA for the CDR3 is TGTGCCATCAGTGCCTCGGGCGTTCGTAGCTCCTACAATGAGCAGTTCTTC. This encodes CAISASGVRSSYNEQFF. The genes are TRBV10-3 and TRBJ2-1, with D hard to call. Germline assignment: CDR1 ENHRY and CDR2 SYGVKD. The CDR3 has 17 residues. V lost 4 bases to trimming and J lost 0 bases, with 16 bases between them.

In this sample, this clone turned up a few times. The J gene is TRBJ1-2, the V gene TRBV6-1, with D possibly being TRBD1 (6 bases). V was shortened by 4 bases and J by 4 bases, with 22 bases between the two germline ends. Germline CDR1 is MNHNS and CDR2 is SASEGT. This CDR3 comprises 17 residues. CDR3 protein: CASSGQRKGGDGYGYTF. CDR3 nucleotide sequence: TGTGCCAGCAGTGGACAGCGCAAAGGGGGGGATGGCTATGGCTACACCTTC.

This clone occurred a few times. The chain has TRBV30 and TRBJ1-3; D is ambiguous. Germline lookup yields CDR1 GTSNPN and CDR2 SVGIG (reference sequence). This CDR3 comprises 13 residues. V was cut by 4 bases and J by 2 bases, with 9 bases left in between. CDR3 DNA: TGTGCCTGGAAACCGGGAGCTGGAAACACCATATATTTT. This translates into CAWKPGAGNTIYF.

The rearrangement joins TRBV6-5 to TRBJ2-5, with 7 nucleotides matching TRBD1. The J call may be incorrect, as the DNA end agrees better with TRBJ2-7. The CDR3 is made up of 13 amino acids. Germline V CDR1 and CDR2: MNHEY, SVGAGI. The CDR3 protein is CASSRGQSYEQYF. In DNA form, the CDR3 reads TGTGCCAGCAGCCGGGGACAGTCCTACGAGCAGTACTTC.

This chain uses TRBV15 with TRBJ1-1; maybe TRBD1 (5 bases). Germline V CDR1 and CDR2: LNHNV, YYDKDF (reference sequence). The CDR3 is 9 amino acids. V was shortened by 9 bases and J by 12 bases, with 11 bases between the two germline ends. Written as DNA, the CDR3 is TGTGCCACAGGGGATTTGCCTTTCTTT. This translates into CATGDLPFF.

The rearrangement joins TRBV5-3 to TRBJ2-2, with 7 bases fitting TRBD2. TRBV5-3 is placed among ORFs of uncertain function. CDR3 length equals 19 residues. The J segment lost 1 base and the V segment lost 4 bases, leaving 16 bases of the junction unmatched. CDR3: CARSQDLGNPGGNTGELFF. CDR3 coding DNA: TGTGCCAGAAGCCAGGACCTAGGCAATCCGGGGGGGAACACCGGGGAGCTGTTTTTT.

This chain's CDR3 is CASSVDLWSGYTF. Here the CDR3 DNA reads TGTGCCAGCAGCGTAGATTTGTGGAGCGGGTACACCTTC. The chain uses TRBV9 and TRBJ1-2; the D is unclear. Per germline, CDR1 SGDLS and CDR2 YYNGEE. Trimming stripped 0 bases from V and 11 bases from J, with 14 bases between. The CDR3 spans 13 residues. The entire variable domain, with the rest obtained from reference TRBV9 and TRBJ1-2, is as follows: DSGVTQTPKHLITATGQRVTLRCSPRSGDLSVYWYQQSLDQGLQFLIQYYNGEERAKGNILERFSAQQFPDLHSELNLSSLELGDSALYFCASSVDLWSGYTFGSGTRLTVV.

This chain joins TRBV5-4 and TRBJ1-6; D unclear. From germline, CDR1 is SGHNT and CDR2 YYREEE (reference sequence). The length of the CDR3 is 12 residues. Trimming shortened V by 2 bases and J by 5 bases, and 2 bases separated the two germline ends. The CDR3 DNA sequence: TGTGCCAGCAGCTTTGATAATTCACCCCTCCACTTT. Protein product: CASSFDNSPLHF.

The genes are TRBV27 and TRBJ2-3; TRBD1 might be the D (6 bases). Germline V lookup: CDR1 MNHEY, CDR2 SMNVEV (reference sequence). This CDR3 spans 16 amino acids. V lost 1 base, J lost 5 bases, and 16 bases lay in between. The CDR3 spells CASSLYAAGDIDTQYF. CDR3 nucleotides: TGTGCCAGCAGTTTATACGCGGCAGGGGATATAGATACGCAGTATTTT.

The gene calls are TRBV28 and TRBJ2-1, with D hard to call. The germline gives CDR1 MDHEN, CDR2 SYDVKM. The CDR3 length is 10 residues. Trimming took 4 bases from V and 5 from J, leaving 0 bases between them. CDR3 sequence (DNA): TGTGCCAGCAGTTACAATGAGCAGTTCTTC. It codes for CASSYNEQFF.

The chain links TRBV7-9 to TRBJ2-4; D unresolved. Trimming pared 3 bases from V and 0 bases from J, leaving 6 bases between. The CDR3 covers 14 residues. Germline assignment: CDR1 SEHNR and CDR2 FQNEAQ (reference sequence). CDR3: CASSFPPAKNIQYF. Here the CDR3 DNA reads TGTGCCAGCAGCTTTCCCCCAGCCAAAAACATTCAGTACTTC.

This chain uses TRBV11-2 with TRBJ2-7, with D possibly being TRBD1 (5 bases). The germline V and J ends were trimmed by 5 bases and 2 bases, with 16 bases remaining between them. Germline V gene data show CDR1 as SGHAT and CDR2 as FQNNGV. CDR3 length: 15 residues. CDR3 residues: CASSPPAGIPYEQYF. In nucleotides, the CDR3 is TGTGCCAGCAGCCCCCCCGCAGGGATCCCCTACGAGCAGTACTTC.